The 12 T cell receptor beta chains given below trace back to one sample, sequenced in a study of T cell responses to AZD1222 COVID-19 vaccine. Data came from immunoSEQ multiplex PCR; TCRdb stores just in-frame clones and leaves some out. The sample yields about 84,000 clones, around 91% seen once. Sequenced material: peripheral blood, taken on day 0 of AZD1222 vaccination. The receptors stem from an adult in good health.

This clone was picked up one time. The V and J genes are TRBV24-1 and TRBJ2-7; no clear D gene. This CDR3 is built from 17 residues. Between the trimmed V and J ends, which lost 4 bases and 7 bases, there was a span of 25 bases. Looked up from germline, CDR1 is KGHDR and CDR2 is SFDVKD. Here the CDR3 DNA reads TGTGCCACCAGTGACCCGACGTCGGGTGGAATGATCTGGGAGCAGTACTTC. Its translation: CATSDPTSGGMIWEQYF.

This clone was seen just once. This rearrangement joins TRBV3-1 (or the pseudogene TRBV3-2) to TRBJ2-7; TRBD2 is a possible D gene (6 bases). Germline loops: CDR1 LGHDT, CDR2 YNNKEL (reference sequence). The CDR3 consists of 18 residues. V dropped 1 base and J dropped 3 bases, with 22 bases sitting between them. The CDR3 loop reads CASSQGAGGVGLNYEQYF. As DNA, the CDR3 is TGTGCCAGCAGCCAAGGTGCAGGTGGGGTGGGACTCAACTACGAGCAGTACTTC.

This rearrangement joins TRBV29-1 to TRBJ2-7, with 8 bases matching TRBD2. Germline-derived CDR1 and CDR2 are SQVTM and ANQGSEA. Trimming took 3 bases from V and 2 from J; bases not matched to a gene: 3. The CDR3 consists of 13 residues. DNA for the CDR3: TGCAGCGTTGACGGGACTAGTCCCTACGAGCAGTACTTC. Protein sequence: CSVDGTSPYEQYF.

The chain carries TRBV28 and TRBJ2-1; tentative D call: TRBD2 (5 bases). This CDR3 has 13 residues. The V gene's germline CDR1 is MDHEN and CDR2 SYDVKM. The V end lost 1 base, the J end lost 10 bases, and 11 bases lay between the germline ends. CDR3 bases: TGTGCCAGCAGTTTATCACTAGGTGACGAGCAGTTCTTC. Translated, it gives CASSLSLGDEQFF. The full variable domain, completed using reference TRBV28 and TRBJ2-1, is DVKVTQSSRYLVKRTGEKVFLECVQDMDHENMFWYRQDPGLGLRLIYFSYDVKMKEKGDIPEGYSVSREKKERFSLILESASTNQTSMYLCASSLSLGDEQFFGPGTRLTVL.

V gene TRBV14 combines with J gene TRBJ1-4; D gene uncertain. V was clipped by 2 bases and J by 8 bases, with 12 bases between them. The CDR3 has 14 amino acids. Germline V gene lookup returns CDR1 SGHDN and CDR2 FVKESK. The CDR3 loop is CASSQSLMGEKLFF. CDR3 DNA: TGTGCCAGCAGCCAATCCCTTATGGGCGAAAAACTGTTTTTT.

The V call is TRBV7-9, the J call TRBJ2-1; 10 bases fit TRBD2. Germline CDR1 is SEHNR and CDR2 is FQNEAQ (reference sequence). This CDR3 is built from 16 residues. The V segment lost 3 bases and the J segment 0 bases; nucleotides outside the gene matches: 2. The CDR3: CASSFPSGSSYNEQFF. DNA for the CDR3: TGTGCCAGCAGCTTCCCTAGCGGGAGCTCCTACAATGAGCAGTTCTTC.

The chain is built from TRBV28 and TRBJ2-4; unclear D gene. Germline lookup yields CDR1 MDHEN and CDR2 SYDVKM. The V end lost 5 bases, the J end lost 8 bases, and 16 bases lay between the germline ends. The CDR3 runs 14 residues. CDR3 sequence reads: CASSPQLHRDIQYF. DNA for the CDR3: TGTGCCAGCAGTCCTCAGCTACATAGGGACATTCAGTACTTC. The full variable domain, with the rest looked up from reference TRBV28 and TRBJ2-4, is DVKVTQSSRYLVKRTGEKVFLECVQDMDHENMFWYRQDPGLGLRLIYFSYDVKMKEKGDIPEGYSVSREKKERFSLILESASTNQTSMYLCASSPQLHRDIQYFGAGTRLSVL.

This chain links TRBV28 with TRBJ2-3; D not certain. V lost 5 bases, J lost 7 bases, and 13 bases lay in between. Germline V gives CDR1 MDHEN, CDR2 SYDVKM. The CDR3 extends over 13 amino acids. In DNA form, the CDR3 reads TGTGCCAGCAGTCCCCCCGACTCAAATACGCAGTATTTT. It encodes CASSPPDSNTQYF.

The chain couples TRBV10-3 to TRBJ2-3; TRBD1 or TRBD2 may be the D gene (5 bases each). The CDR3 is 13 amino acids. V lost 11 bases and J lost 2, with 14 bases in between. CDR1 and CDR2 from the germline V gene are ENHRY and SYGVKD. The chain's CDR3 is CASIRDPTDTQYF. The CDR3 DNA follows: TGTGCCTCCATCCGGGACCCCACAGATACGCAGTATTTT.

The CDR3, as DNA: TGTGCCTGCCCGAAGGCCGGACAGGGTCTTTCCTCAGATACGCAGTATTTT. It is translated as CACPKAGQGLSSDTQYF. The chain has TRBV30 and TRBJ2-3, with 8 positions matching TRBD1. The junction had 18 bases not matched to a gene; V was cut back by 6 bases and J by 4 bases. Germline CDR1 is GTSNPN and CDR2 is SVGIG (reference sequence). This CDR3 is built from 17 residues.

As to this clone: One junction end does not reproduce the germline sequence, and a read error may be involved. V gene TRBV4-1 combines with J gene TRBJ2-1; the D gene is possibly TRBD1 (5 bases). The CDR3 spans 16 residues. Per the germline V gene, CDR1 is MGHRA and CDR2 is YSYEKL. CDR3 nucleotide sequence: TGCGCCAGCAGCCAAGGGGGCCCGAATCCCTACGATGAGCAGTTCTTC. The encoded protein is CASSQGGPNPYDEQFF.

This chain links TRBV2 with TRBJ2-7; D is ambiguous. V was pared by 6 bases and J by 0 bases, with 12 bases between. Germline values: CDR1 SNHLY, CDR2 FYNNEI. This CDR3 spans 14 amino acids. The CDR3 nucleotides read TGTGCCAGCAGCCGGGCCCTCAGCTCCTACGAGCAGTACTTC. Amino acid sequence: CASSRALSSYEQYF.